Listed here are 6 T cell receptor beta chains from one sample, sequenced in a study of blood T cell repertoires in COVID-19 (dated by TCRdb to the early 2020s). The library came from the immunoSEQ multiplex PCR assay. In TCRdb, the immuneACCESS table is reduced to in-frame sequences with V and J assigned. These tables do not hold every clone; where another copy was compared, an unresolved V gene accounts for under half, and the others remain unexplained. The sample has about 68,000 clones on record, approximately 86% of them singletons. The top ten hold 1.4% to 1.5% of the sample. Sequenced sample: peripheral blood. The receptors were sampled from a woman aged 60-75 years with acute or convalescent COVID-19.

V and J are TRBV19 and TRBJ1-5, with D maybe TRBD1 (5 bases). Deletions cut 7 bases from V and 0 bases from J, with 13 bases between. The CDR3 consists of 15 residues. CDR1 LNHDA and CDR2 SQIVND come from the germline V gene (reference sequence). The CDR3 here is CASNRQPHSNQPQHF. The DNA of the CDR3 is TGTGCCAGTAACAGACAGCCCCATAGCAATCAGCCCCAGCATTTT.

The J gene is TRBJ1-5, the V gene TRBV7-6; D not certain. From germline, CDR1 is SGHVS and CDR2 FNYEAQ. There are 13 residues in the CDR3. The germline V and J ends were trimmed by 3 bases and 4 bases, with 7 bases remaining between them. CDR3 coding DNA: TGTGCCAGCAGCTTGCGGGTTAATCAGCCCCAGCATTTT. Translation: CASSLRVNQPQHF.

V usage is TRBV3-1 (or the pseudogene TRBV3-2) and J usage is TRBJ1-3; D perhaps matches TRBD1 (5 bases). V was shortened by 0 bases and J by 4 bases, with 13 bases between the two germline ends. This CDR3 comprises 16 residues. Germline loops: CDR1 LGHDT, CDR2 YNNKEL (reference sequence). This CDR3 is CASSQEGVSWGNTIYF. CDR3 DNA: TGTGCCAGCAGCCAAGAAGGGGTTTCGTGGGGAAACACCATATATTTT.

J is TRBJ1-2 and V is TRBV7-9; TRBD1 is a possible D gene (6 bases). This CDR3 has 15 residues. Germline CDR1 is SEHNR and CDR2 is FQNEAQ (reference sequence). Trimming shortened V by 5 bases and J by 0 bases, and 13 bases separated the two germline ends. CDR3 sequence reads: CASSPEGGSNYGYTF. CDR3 DNA sequence: TGTGCCAGCAGCCCCGAGGGGGGGTCTAACTATGGCTACACCTTC.

This chain joins TRBV2 and TRBJ2-1, with TRBD2 identical over 13 bases. V was pared by 3 bases and J by 7 bases, with 15 bases of the junction left unmatched. The CDR3 is made up of 19 amino acids. Germline V gene data show CDR1 as SNHLY and CDR2 as FYNNEI. CDR3 DNA: TGTGCCAGCAGTGATCCTACTAGCGGGAGGGCCCGCCGTTCGAATGAGCAGTTCTTC. Its translation is CASSDPTSGRARRSNEQFF.

The rearrangement links TRBV19 to TRBJ1-5; a possible D gene is TRBD1 (6 bases). Trimming cost V 3 bases and J 4 bases, with 13 bases left between them. The CDR3 sequence is 15 residues long. Germline V CDR1 and CDR2: LNHDA, SQIVND (reference sequence). The CDR3 DNA reads TGTGCCAGTAGTATCTTCAGGGGATCAAATCAGCCCCAGCATTTT. Its protein is CASSIFRGSNQPQHF.